A single sample is the source of the 16 T cell receptor beta chains below, sequenced in a study of early T cells in non-severe SARS-CoV-2 infection. In TCRdb, the 5' RACE reads were re-called with MiXCR into one record per CDR3 protein. Of about 92,000 distinct CDR3 sequences in the sample, around 16% were seen once. Sequencing was done on a sample of whole blood. Source of these receptors: an adult who was a healthcare worker with PCR-confirmed SARS-CoV-2 infection or an uninfected control (not recorded which).

The CDR3 DNA is TGTGCCATCAGTGAGTCCTGGACAGGGGATCCGGCTTTCTTT. It translates to CAISESWTGDPAFF. V and J are TRBV10-3 and TRBJ1-1; 9 nucleotides line up with TRBD1. This CDR3 region has 14 residues. CDR1 and CDR2 (germline): ENHRY, SYGVKD. Trimming removed 0 bases from V and 11 bases from J; junction bases left unmatched: 7.

This clonotype showed up just a few times. This chain uses TRBV20-1 with TRBJ2-7; D ambiguous. The CDR3 is made up of 12 amino acids. CDR1 DFQATT and CDR2 SNEGSKA come from the germline V gene (reference sequence). With 5 bases removed from V and 4 bases from J, the gap between germline ends came to 12 bases. Here the CDR3 DNA reads TGCAGTGCTGGACCAACACGGTACGAGCAGTACTTC. It yields the protein CSAGPTRYEQYF.

A remark on this clonotype: The germline gene is not matched at one end of the junction; a read error may be the cause. The gene calls are TRBV4-3 and TRBJ2-1, with D maybe TRBD2 (5 bases). The CDR3 contains 14 residues. Germline-derived CDR1 and CDR2 are LGHNA and YSLEER. The CDR3 is CATSQDSGISEQFF. The CDR3 DNA sequence: TGCGCCACCAGCCAAGATTCCGGGATTTCTGAGCAGTTCTTC.

This clonotype was observed at least ten times. This chain connects TRBV28 to TRBJ2-7, with TRBD2 matching 8 bases. The CDR3 is made up of 17 amino acids. V lost 4 bases, J lost 4 bases, and 15 bases stayed unmatched. Per the germline V gene, CDR1 is MDHEN and CDR2 is SYDVKM. The chain's CDR3 is CASSSQLGLAGIYEQYF. DNA of the CDR3: TGTGCCAGCAGTTCCCAATTAGGATTAGCGGGGATTTACGAGCAGTACTTC. The full variable domain, its missing parts supplied by reference TRBV28 and TRBJ2-7, is DVKVTQSSRYLVKRTGEKVFLECVQDMDHENMFWYRQDPGLGLRLIYFSYDVKMKEKGDIPEGYSVSREKKERFSLILESASTNQTSMYLCASSSQLGLAGIYEQYFGPGTRLTVT.

This clonotype has a handful of counts. CDR3 sequence: CASSYRKAARYEQYF. CDR3 DNA: TGTGCCAGCAGTTACAGGAAGGCAGCGCGCTACGAGCAGTACTTC. V usage is TRBV6-5 and J usage is TRBJ2-7; D call uncertain. V was shortened by 2 bases and J by 3 bases, with 14 bases between the two germline ends. CDR3 length equals 15 residues. Germline V lookup: CDR1 MNHEY, CDR2 SVGAGI.

This clonotype was seen a few times. This chain joins TRBV5-1 and TRBJ2-5; 8 bases line up with TRBD1. The CDR3 is 16 amino acids. The V gene's germline CDR1 is SGHRS and CDR2 YFSETQ. The J segment lost 1 base and the V segment lost 1 base, leaving 6 bases of the junction unmatched. CDR3 bases: TGCGCCAGCAGCTTGATTGGACAGGGCCCCCAAGAGACCCAGTACTTC. Translated, it gives CASSLIGQGPQETQYF.

This clonotype was seen a few times. The chain joins TRBV6-1 to TRBJ2-7; possibly TRBD1 for D (5 bases). The V gene lost 7 bases and the J gene lost 2 bases, with 12 bases spanning the gap. Per germline, CDR1 MNHNS and CDR2 SASEGT. This CDR3 region has 13 residues. CDR3 sequence: CASTPGRAYEQYF. DNA of the CDR3: TGTGCCAGCACCCCCGGCAGGGCCTACGAGCAGTACTTC.

The chain carries TRBV3-1 and TRBJ2-1; D is ambiguous. V dropped 6 bases and J dropped 6 bases, with 6 bases sitting between them. This CDR3 has 11 amino acids. Germline values: CDR1 LGHDT, CDR2 YNNKEL (reference sequence). The CDR3 DNA reads TGTGCCAGCAGGCTAGGCAATGAGCAGTTCTTC. Amino acid sequence: CASRLGNEQFF.

This clonotype was observed at least ten times. This chain joins TRBV12-3 or TRBV12-4 and TRBJ2-3; tentative D call: TRBD2 (7 bases). The V and J ends lost 5 bases and 9 bases respectively, with 12 bases between them. The CDR3 length is 12 residues. CDR3 nucleotides: TGTGCCAGCAGTCTGGGGGGGGGCACGCAGTATTTT. The encoded protein is CASSLGGGTQYF.

This sequence joins TRBV27 and TRBJ1-6, with 11 bases aligning to TRBD1. This CDR3 is built from 15 residues. Losses at the gene ends were 5 bases for V and 7 bases for J; bases not matched to a gene: 4. CDR1 is MNHEY and CDR2 is SMNVEV in the germline V gene (reference sequence). The chain's CDR3 is CASSPGQGGNSPLHF. The CDR3 DNA sequence: TGTGCCAGCAGTCCGGGACAGGGGGGGAATTCACCCCTCCACTTT.

Comments on this clonotype: No conserved phenylalanine or tryptophan ends this CDR3, so it is likely a read error. The limits of the CDR3 on the DNA are not certain, so only TCRdb's listed CDR3 is given. The genes are TRBV27 and TRBJ1-5; the D call in the table, TRBD1, was not verified against the DNA. Per the germline V gene, CDR1 is MNHEY and CDR2 is SMNVEV (reference sequence). Ends included, the CDR3 has 9 residues. The CDR3 spells CASSTGQGP.

A few counts support this clonotype. The V call is TRBV6-5, the J call TRBJ1-2, with TRBD1 matching over 8 bases. The CDR3 is 16 amino acids. V lost 6 bases to trimming and J lost 2 bases; unmatched junction nucleotides: 11. CDR1 is MNHEY, CDR2 SVGAGI, per germline. The CDR3 protein is CASSPWTGRENYGYTF. The CDR3 region has the DNA TGTGCCAGCAGCCCGTGGACAGGGAGGGAAAACTATGGCTACACCTTC.

The chain has TRBV6-5 and TRBJ1-2; D gene uncertain. Germline values: CDR1 MNHEY, CDR2 SVGAGI. The CDR3 is 16 amino acids. V was cut by 6 bases and J by 1 base, with 18 bases left in between. CDR3 sequence (DNA): TGTGCCAGCAGGACCCTCCCGGTAAACTTTAACTATGGCTACACCTTC. Translated: CASRTLPVNFNYGYTF.

This clonotype was counted a few times. V is TRBV6-1 and J is TRBJ2-1, with D hard to call. The germline V and J ends were trimmed by 11 bases and 4 bases, with 6 bases remaining between them. Germline V gene lookup returns CDR1 MNHNS and CDR2 SASEGT. This CDR3 is 10 amino acids long. The CDR3 DNA reads as TGTGCCGGCGGATACAATGAGCAGTTCTTC. Translated, it gives CAGGYNEQFF.

This clonotype has at least ten counts. This chain links TRBV6-5 with TRBJ2-7; 7 nucleotides agree with TRBD1. The CDR3 is 13 residues long. J gave up 3 bases and V 5 bases, and 4 bases lay outside the gene matches. The germline V gene has CDR1 MNHEY and CDR2 SVGAGI. The CDR3 protein is CASSPRQGYEQYF. As DNA, the CDR3 is TGTGCCAGCAGTCCCAGACAGGGCTACGAGCAGTACTTC.

This chain joins TRBV4-2 and TRBJ2-5; no clear D. CDR3 length: 14 amino acids. Trimming removed 0 bases at V and 4 bases at J, with 9 bases between. Germline V gives CDR1 LGHNA, CDR2 YNFKEQ. CDR3 sequence: CASSQDSLLETQYF. The DNA of the CDR3 is TGTGCCAGCAGCCAAGATTCCTTACTAGAGACCCAGTACTTC.